This T cell receptor (beta chain) was identified in a study of cytomegalovirus exposure and HLA in healthy donors. Across the study: Around 85 million unique TCR sequences came from HLA-typed donors in an early release. Overall study findings and caveats: In an earlier analysis, in approximately 630 donors, most V segments appeared productive either ~87% or ~30% of the time. The authors enumerated over 150 TCR beta chains as linked to cytomegalovirus.

The PCR was carried out with 60 Vbeta primers and 13 Jbeta primers. Assay: immunoSEQ multiplex PCR; the TCRdb copy retains only in-frame clones and omits some. The sample yields some 120,000 clones, 65% to 75% seen once. Donors showed nominal health when sampled, although they likely had unrecorded immune exposures. In its sample, this clone was seen once. Its antigen is undetermined. This CDR3 has 13 amino acids. Germline CDR1 reads SGHRS; CDR2 reads YFSETQ. The V gene lost 5 bases and the J gene lost 3 bases, with 11 bases spanning the gap. The source of this sequence is a man aged 30-40 years in good health and CMV-seropositive. This chain connects TRBV5-1 to TRBJ2-5, with D possibly TRBD1 on 7 matching bases. Sequenced material: PBMCs. The CDR3 DNA reads TGCGCCAGCAGGGAGGGACAGAAAGAGACCCAGTACTTC. As protein: CASREGQKETQYF. The complete variable domain, with remaining parts taken from reference TRBV5-1 and TRBJ2-5, reads KAGVTQTPRYLIKTRGQQVTLSCSPISGHRSVSWYQQTPGQGLQFLFEYFSETQRNKGNFPGRFSGRQFSNSRSEMNVSTLELGDSALYLCASREGQKETQYFGPGTRLLVL.